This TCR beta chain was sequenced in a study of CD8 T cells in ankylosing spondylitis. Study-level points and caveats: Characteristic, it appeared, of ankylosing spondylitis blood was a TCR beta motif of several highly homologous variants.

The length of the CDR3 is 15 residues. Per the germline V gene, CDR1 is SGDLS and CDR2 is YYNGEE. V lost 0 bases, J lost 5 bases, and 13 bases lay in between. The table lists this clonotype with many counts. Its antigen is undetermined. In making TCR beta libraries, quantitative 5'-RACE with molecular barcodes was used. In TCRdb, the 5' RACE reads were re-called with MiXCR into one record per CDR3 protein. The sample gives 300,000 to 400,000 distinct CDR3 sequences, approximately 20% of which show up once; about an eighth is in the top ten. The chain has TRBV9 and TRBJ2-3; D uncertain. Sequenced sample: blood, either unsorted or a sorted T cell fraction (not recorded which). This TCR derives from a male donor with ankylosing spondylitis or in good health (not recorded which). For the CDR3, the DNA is TGTGCCAGCAGCGTAGTCGAAGGGCCGGGAGATACGCAGTATTTT. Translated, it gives CASSVVEGPGDTQYF.